This T cell receptor (beta chain) was captured by sequencing in a study of OX40 agonist ivuxolimab in advanced cancers. Across the whole study: Patients receiving dose escalation had hepatocellular carcinoma, melanoma, renal cell or head and neck cancer. Cohort: 75% to 90% men, mean age approximately 60, aged about 23 to 79.

Deletions cut 5 bases from V and 0 bases from J, with 13 bases between. This CDR3 is 15 amino acids long. Germline CDR1 LNHDA, CDR2 SQIVND (reference sequence). The protocol was immunoSEQ multiplex PCR, while the TCRdb copy is restricted to in-frame clones and leaves out a portion. The sample yields 50,000 to 60,000 clones, about nine tenths seen once. Points on this clone: Antigen unknown.

Sampling times: baseline, cycle 4 day 1, cycle 7 day 1. The study's findings and limits: Clones of CD4+ and CD8+ blood T cells grew by week 6 at doses of 0.1 to 3.0 mg/kg.

The chain employs TRBV19 and TRBJ1-1, with D possibly matching TRBD1 (5 bases). Specimen: CD4+ or CD8+ T cells sorted from blood, collected in a trial of the OX40 agonist ivuxolimab. This clonotype was obtained from an adult with an advanced solid tumor such as melanoma, head and neck, liver or kidney cancer. In DNA, the CDR3 is TGTGCCAGTAGTCCCGGAGGGGTGATGAACACTGAAGCTTTCTTT. It encodes CASSPGGVMNTEAFF.